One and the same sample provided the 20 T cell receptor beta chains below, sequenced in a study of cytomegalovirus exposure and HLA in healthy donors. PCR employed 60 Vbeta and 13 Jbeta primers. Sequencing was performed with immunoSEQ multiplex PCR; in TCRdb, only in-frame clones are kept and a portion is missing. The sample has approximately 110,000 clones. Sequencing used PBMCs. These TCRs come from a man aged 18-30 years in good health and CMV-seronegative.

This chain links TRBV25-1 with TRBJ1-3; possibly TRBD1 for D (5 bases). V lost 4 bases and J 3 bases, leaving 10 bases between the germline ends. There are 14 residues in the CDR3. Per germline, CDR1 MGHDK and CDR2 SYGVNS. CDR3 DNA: TGTGCCAGCAGTGCGACAGACCGTGGAAACACCATATATTTT. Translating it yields CASSATDRGNTIYF.

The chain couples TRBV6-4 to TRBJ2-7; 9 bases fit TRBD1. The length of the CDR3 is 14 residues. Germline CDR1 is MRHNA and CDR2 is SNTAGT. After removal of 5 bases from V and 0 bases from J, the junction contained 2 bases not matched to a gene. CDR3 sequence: CASSPDRGSYEQYF. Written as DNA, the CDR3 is TGTGCCAGCAGTCCGGACAGGGGCTCCTACGAGCAGTACTTC.

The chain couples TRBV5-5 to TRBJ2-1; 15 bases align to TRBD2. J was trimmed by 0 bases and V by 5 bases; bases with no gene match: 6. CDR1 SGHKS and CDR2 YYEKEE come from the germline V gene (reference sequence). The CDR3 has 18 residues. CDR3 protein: CASRGLAGGQRSYNEQFF. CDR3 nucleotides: TGTGCCAGCAGGGGACTAGCGGGGGGACAACGCTCCTACAATGAGCAGTTCTTC. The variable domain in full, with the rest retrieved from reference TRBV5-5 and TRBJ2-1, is DAGVTQSPTHLIKTRGQQVTLRCSPISGHKSVSWYQQVLGQGPQFIFQYYEKEERGRGNFPDRFSARQFPNYSSELNVNALLLGDSALYLCASRGLAGGQRSYNEQFFGPGTRLTVL.

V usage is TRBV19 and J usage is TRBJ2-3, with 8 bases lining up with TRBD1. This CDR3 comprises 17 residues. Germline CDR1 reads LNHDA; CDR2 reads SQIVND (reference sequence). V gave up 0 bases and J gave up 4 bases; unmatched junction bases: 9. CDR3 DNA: TGTGCCAGTAGTATAGATCCCCAGGGGGCAGAGGCAGATACGCAGTATTTT. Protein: CASSIDPQGAEADTQYF.

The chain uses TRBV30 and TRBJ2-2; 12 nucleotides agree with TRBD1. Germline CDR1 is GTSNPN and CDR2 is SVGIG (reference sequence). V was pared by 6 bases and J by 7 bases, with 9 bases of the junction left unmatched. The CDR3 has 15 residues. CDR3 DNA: TGTGCCTGCATGAGGGGACAGGGGGCGTACGGGGAGCTGTTTTTT. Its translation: CACMRGQGAYGELFF.

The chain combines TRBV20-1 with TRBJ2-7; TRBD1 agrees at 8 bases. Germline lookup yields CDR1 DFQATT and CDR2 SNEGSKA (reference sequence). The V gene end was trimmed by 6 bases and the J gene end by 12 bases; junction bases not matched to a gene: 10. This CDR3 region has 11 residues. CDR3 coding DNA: TGCAGTGCCACGATTGACAGGGGCGTGTACTTC. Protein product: CSATIDRGVYF.

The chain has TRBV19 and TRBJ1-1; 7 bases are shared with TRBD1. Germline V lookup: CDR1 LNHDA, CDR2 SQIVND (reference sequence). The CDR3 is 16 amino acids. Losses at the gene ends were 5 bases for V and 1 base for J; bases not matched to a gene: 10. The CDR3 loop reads CASSSYRTGPNTEAFF. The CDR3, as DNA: TGTGCCAGTAGTTCCTATAGGACAGGCCCGAACACTGAAGCTTTCTTT.

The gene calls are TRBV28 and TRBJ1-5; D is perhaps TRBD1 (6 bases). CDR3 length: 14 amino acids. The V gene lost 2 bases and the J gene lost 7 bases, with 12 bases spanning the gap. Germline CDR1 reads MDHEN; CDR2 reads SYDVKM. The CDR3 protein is CASSLRGARQPQHF. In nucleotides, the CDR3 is TGTGCCAGCAGTTTACGGGGGGCAAGGCAGCCCCAGCATTTT.

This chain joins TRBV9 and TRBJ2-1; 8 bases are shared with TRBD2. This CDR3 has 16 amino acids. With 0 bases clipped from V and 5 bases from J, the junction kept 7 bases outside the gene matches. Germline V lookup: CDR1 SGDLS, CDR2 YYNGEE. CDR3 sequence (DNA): TGTGCCAGCAGCGTAGCTCCGGGGGGGATAGACAATGAGCAGTTCTTC. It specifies CASSVAPGGIDNEQFF.

The CDR3 sequence is CASSPGSDDTQYF. The CDR3 DNA reads TGTGCCAGCAGCCCTGGAAGCGACGATACGCAGTATTTT. The chain is built from TRBV5-4 and TRBJ2-3; unclear D gene. V was pared by 4 bases and J by 6 bases, with 12 bases between. There are 13 residues in the CDR3. Germline V gives CDR1 SGHNT, CDR2 YYREEE (reference sequence).

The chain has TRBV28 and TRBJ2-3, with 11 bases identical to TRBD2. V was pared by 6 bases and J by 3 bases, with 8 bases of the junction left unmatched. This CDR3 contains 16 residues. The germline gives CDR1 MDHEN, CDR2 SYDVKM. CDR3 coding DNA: TGTGCCAGCAGGTTCCGACTAGCGGGAAATACAGATACGCAGTATTTT. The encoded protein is CASRFRLAGNTDTQYF.

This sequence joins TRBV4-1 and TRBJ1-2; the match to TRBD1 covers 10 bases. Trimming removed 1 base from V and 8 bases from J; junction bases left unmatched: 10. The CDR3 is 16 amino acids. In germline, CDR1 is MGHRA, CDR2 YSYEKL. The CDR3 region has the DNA TGCGCCAGCAGCCAAGCCTGGACAGGGGGAGTGGAGGGCTACACCTTC. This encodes CASSQAWTGGVEGYTF.

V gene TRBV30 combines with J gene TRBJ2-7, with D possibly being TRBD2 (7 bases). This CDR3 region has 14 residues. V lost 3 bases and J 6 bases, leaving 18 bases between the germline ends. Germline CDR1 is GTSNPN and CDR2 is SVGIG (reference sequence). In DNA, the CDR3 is TGTGCCTGGAGGAGGGGGGGGACTGTCCGCGAGCAGTACTTC. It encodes CAWRRGGTVREQYF.

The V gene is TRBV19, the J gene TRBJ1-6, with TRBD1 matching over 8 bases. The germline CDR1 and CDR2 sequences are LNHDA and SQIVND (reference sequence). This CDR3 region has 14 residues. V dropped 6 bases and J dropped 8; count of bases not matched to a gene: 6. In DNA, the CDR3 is TGTGCCAGTAGCCTGACAGGGGTGGATTCACCCCTCCACTTT. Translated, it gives CASSLTGVDSPLHF.

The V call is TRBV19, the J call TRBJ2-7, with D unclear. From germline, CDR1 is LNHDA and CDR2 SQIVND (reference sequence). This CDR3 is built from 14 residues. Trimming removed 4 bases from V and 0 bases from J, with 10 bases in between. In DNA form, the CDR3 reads TGTGCCAGTAGTAGGCTAGGCAGCTCCTACGAGCAGTACTTC. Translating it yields CASSRLGSSYEQYF. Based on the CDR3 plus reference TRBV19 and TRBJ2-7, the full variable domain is DGGITQSPKYLFRKEGQNVTLSCEQNLNHDAMYWYRQDPGQGLRLIYYSQIVNDFQKGDIAEGYSVSREKKESFPLTVTSAQKNPTAFYLCASSRLGSSYEQYFGPGTRLTVT.

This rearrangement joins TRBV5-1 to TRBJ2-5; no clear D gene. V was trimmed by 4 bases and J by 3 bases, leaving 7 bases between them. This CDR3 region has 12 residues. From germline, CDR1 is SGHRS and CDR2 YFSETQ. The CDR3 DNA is TGCGCCAGCAGCCCCCCCAAAGAGACCCAGTACTTC. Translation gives CASSPPKETQYF.

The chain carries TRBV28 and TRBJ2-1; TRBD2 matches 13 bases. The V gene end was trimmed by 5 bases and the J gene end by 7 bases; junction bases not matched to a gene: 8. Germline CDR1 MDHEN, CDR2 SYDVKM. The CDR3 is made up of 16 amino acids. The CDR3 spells CASSPWTSGRANEQFF. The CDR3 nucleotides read TGTGCCAGCAGTCCCTGGACTAGCGGGAGAGCAAATGAGCAGTTCTTC.

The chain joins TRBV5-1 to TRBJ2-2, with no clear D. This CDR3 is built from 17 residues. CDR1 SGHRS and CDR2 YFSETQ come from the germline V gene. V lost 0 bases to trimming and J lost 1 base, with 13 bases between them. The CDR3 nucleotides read TGCGCCAGCAGCTTGGTTTCGTCCAGGTTGAACACCGGGGAGCTGTTTTTT. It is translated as CASSLVSSRLNTGELFF. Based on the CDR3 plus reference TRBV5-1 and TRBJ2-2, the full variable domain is KAGVTQTPRYLIKTRGQQVTLSCSPISGHRSVSWYQQTPGQGLQFLFEYFSETQRNKGNFPGRFSGRQFSNSRSEMNVSTLELGDSALYLCASSLVSSRLNTGELFFGEGSRLTVL.

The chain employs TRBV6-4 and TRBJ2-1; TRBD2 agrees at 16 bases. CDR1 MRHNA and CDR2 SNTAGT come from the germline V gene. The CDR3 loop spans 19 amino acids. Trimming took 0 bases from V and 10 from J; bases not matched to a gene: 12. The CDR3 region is CASSDSMGLAGGPDEEQFF. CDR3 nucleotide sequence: TGTGCCAGCAGTGACTCAATGGGACTAGCGGGGGGGCCGGATGAGGAGCAGTTCTTC.

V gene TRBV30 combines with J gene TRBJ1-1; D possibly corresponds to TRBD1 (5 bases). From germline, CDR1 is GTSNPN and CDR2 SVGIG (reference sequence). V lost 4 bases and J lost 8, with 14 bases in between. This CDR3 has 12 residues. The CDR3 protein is CAWTFLRQEAFF. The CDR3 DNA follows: TGTGCCTGGACTTTTCTCCGACAGGAAGCTTTCTTT.